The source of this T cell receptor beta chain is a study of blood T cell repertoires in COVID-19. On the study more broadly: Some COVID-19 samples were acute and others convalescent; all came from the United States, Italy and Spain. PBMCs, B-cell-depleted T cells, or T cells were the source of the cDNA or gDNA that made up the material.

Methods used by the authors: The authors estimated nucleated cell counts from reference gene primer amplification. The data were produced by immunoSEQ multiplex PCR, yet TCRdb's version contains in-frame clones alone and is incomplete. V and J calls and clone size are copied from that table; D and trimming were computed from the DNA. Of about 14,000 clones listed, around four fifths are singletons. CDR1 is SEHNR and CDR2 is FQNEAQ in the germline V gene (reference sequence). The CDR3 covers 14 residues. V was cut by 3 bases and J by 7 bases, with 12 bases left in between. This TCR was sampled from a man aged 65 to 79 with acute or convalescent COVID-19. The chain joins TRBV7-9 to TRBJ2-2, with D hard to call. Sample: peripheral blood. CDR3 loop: CASSLRSEGGELFF. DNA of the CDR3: TGTGCCAGCAGCTTGAGGAGCGAAGGCGGGGAGCTGTTTTTT.